This section outlines one TCR beta chain sequence together with its context. The data originate from a study of beta chain features in type 1 diabetes. The sequenced template was cDNA made from the entire isolated RNA. Profiled with immunoSEQ multiplex PCR; TCRdb holds only in-frame clones, not every one. The repertoire includes about 140,000 clones, 6.9% of them detected once, and 1.1% to 1.5% sits in the top ten. With 5 bases clipped from V and 1 base from J, the junction kept 7 bases outside the gene matches. The CDR3 has 16 residues. The germline gives CDR1 SGHTA, CDR2 FQGTGA. The TCR comes from a woman younger than 45 in good health. What was sequenced was central memory CD4+ T cells from blood. J is TRBJ2-3 and V is TRBV7-3; TRBD1 aligns across 9 bases. For the CDR3, the DNA is TGTGCCAGCAGCCGCACAGGGGGCCTAGGCACAGATACGCAGTATTTT. Translated: CASSRTGGLGTDTQYF.